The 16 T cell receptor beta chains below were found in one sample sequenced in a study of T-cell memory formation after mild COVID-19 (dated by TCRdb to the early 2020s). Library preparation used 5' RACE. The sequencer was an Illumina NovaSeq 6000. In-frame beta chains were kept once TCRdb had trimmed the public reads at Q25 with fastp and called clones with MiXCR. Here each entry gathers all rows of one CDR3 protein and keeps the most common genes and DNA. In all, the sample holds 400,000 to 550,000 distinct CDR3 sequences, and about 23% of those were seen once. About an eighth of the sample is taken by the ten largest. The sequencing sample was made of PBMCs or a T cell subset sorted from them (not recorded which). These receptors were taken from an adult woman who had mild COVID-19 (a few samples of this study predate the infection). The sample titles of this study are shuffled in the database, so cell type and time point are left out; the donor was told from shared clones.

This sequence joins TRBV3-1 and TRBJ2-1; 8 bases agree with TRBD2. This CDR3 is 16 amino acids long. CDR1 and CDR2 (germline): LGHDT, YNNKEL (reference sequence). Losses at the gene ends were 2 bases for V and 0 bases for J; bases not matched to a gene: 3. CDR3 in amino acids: CASSQSSGSSYNEQFF. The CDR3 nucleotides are TGTGCCAGCAGCCAATCGAGCGGGAGCTCCTACAATGAGCAGTTCTTC.

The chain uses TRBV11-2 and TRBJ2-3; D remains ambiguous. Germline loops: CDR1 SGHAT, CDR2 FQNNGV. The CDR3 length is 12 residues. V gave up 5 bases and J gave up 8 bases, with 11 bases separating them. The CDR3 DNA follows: TGTGCCAGCAGCCCCGGCGGAGCTACGCAGTATTTT. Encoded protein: CASSPGGATQYF.

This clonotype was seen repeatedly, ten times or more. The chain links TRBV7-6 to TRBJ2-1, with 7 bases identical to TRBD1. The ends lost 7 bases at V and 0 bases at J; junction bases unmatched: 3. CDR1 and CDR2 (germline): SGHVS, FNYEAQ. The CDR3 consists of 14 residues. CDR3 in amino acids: CASTRQGSYNEQFF. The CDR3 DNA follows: TGTGCCAGCACCAGACAGGGCTCCTACAATGAGCAGTTCTTC.

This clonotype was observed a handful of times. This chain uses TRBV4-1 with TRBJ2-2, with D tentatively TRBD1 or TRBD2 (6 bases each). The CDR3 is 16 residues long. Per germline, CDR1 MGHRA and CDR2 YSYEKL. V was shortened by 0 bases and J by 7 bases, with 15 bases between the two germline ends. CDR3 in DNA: TGCGCCAGCAGCCAAGACGGGTGGGGGGCCGACGGGGAGCTGTTTTTT. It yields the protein CASSQDGWGADGELFF.

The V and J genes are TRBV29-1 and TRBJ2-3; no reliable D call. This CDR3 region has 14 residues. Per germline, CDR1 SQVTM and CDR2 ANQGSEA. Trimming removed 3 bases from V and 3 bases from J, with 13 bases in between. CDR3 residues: CSVEWSPVTDTQYF. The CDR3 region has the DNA TGCAGCGTTGAGTGGTCCCCCGTGACAGATACGCAGTATTTT.

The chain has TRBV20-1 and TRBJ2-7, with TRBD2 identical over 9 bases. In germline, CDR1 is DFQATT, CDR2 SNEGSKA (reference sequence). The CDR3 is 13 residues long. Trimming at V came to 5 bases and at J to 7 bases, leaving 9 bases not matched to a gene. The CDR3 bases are TGCAGTGCTGTAGCGGGGGTTTTGAGGGAGCAGTACTTC. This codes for CSAVAGVLREQYF.

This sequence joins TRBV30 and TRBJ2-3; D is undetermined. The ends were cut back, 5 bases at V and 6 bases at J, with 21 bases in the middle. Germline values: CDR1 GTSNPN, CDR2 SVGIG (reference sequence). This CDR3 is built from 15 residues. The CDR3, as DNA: TGTGCCTGGCGCCCGAATAGGAGAAAGCGCGATACGCAGTATTTT. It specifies CAWRPNRRKRDTQYF.

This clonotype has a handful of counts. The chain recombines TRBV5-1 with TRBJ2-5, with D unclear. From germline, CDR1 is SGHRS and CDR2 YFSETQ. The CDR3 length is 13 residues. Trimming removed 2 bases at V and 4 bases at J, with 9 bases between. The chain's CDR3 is CASSLDMTETQYF. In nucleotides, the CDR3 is TGCGCCAGCAGCTTAGACATGACAGAGACCCAGTACTTC.

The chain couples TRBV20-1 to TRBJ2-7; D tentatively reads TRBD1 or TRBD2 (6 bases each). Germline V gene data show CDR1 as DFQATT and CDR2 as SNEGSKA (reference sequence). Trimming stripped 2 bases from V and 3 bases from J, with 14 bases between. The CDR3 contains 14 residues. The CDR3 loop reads CSARSRGVVYEQYF. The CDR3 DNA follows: TGCAGTGCTAGAAGTAGGGGGGTAGTCTACGAGCAGTACTTC.

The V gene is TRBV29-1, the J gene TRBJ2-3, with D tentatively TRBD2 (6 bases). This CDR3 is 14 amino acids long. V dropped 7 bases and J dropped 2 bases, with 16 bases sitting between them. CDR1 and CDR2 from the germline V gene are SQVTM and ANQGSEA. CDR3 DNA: TGCAGCGGGGTAGCGGCACCTCTCACAGATACGCAGTATTTT. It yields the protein CSGVAAPLTDTQYF.

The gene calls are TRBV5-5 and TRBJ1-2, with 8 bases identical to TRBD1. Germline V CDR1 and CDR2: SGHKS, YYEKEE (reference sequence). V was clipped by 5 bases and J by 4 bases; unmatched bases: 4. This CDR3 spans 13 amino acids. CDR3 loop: CASRSGGTYGYTF. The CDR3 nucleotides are TGTGCCAGCAGGTCAGGGGGCACCTATGGCTACACCTTC.

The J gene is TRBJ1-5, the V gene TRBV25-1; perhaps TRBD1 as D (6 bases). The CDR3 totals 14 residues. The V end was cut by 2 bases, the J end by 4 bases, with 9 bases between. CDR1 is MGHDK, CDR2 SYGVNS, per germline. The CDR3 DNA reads TGTGCCAGCAGTGAAACAGGGCGAAATCAGCCCCAGCATTTT. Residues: CASSETGRNQPQHF. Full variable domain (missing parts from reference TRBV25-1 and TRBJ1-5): EADIYQTPRYLVIGTGKKITLECSQTMGHDKMYWYQQDPGMELHLIHYSYGVNSTEKGDLSSESTVSRIRTEHFPLTLESARPSHTSQYLCASSETGRNQPQHFGDGTRLSIL.

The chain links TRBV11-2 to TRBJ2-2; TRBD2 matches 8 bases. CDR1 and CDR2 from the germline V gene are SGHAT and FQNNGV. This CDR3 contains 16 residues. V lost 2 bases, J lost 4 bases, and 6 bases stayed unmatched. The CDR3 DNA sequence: TGTGCCAGCAGCTTATACGGGGGGGCGACCACCGGGGAGCTGTTTTTT. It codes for CASSLYGGATTGELFF.

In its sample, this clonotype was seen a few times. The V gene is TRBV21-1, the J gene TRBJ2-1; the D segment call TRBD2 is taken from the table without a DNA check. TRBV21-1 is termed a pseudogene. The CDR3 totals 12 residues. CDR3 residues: CASSKARVAGLF. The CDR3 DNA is TGTGCCAGCAGCAAAGCCCGAGTAGCGGGACTCTTC.

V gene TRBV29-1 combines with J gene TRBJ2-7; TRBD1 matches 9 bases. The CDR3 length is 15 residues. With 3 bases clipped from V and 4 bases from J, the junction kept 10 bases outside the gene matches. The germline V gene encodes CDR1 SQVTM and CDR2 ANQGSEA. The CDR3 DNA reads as TGCAGCGTTGAGGGCTACCCGGGACAGGGTTACGAGCAGTACTTC. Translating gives CSVEGYPGQGYEQYF.

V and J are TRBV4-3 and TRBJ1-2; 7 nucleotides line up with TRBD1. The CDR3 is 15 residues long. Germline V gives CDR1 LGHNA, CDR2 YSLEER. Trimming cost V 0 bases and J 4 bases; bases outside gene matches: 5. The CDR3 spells CASSQDRTGIYGYTF. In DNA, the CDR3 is TGCGCCAGCAGCCAAGACCGGACAGGAATCTATGGCTACACCTTC.